These T cell receptor beta chains were read from a single sample in a study. TCRdb itself ran the multiplex PCR reads through MiXCR, one entry per CDR3 protein. The table records 2,500 or so distinct CDR3 sequences, approximately 4.8% of them present only once. The sample was naive CD4+ T cells sorted from blood. The receptors were sampled from a female donor with breast cancer. Both conserved end residues are part of each CDR3. The D gene is left open where the match is weak. Some rows mark clone size as missing; the rest say once, few, many or name a class of expanded clone.

cdr3_nt	cdr3_aa	v_call	j_call	clone_size	d_call
TGTGCCAGCAGTTTAGCACCAGCCTATGGCTACACCTTC	CASSLAPAYGYTF	TRBV12-3/TRBV12-4	TRBJ1-2	medium-sized	.
TGTGCCAGCAGCCCAGGCTCAGGGAGGGACTATGGCTACACCTTC	CASSPGSGRDYGYTF	TRBV12-3/TRBV12-4	TRBJ1-2	medium-sized	.
TGTGCCAGCAGTCTTCGACAGGGCTATGGCTACACCTTC	CASSLRQGYGYTF	TRBV12-3/TRBV12-4	TRBJ1-2	medium-sized	TRBD1
TGTGCCAGCAGTTTGTCGAATCTCAACTATGGCTACACCTTC	CASSLSNLNYGYTF	TRBV12-3/TRBV12-4	TRBJ1-2	medium-sized	.
TGTGCCAGCAGTGACAGGGTAGTGAATGGCTACACCTTC	CASSDRVVNGYTF	TRBV12-3/TRBV12-4	TRBJ1-2	medium-sized	TRBD1
TGTGCCAGCAGTCCTGGGGACTATGGCTACACCTTC	CASSPGDYGYTF	TRBV12-3/TRBV12-4	TRBJ1-2	medium-sized	.
TGTGCCACCCTGGGTCATTTCTGGGGCTACACCTTC	CATLGHFWGYTF	TRBV12-3/TRBV12-4	TRBJ1-2	.	.
TGTGCCAGCAGCTTGACAGGGGATGGCTACACCTTC	CASSLTGDGYTF	TRBV12-3/TRBV12-4	TRBJ1-2	medium-sized	TRBD1
TGTGCCAGCAGTGCCCAGGGAAACTATGGCTACACCTTC	CASSAQGNYGYTF	TRBV12-3/TRBV12-4	TRBJ1-2	many	.
TGTGCCAGCAGTGCACAGGCATTTGAGGGTTCCTATGGCTACACCTTC	CASSAQAFEGSYGYTF	TRBV12-3/TRBV12-4	TRBJ1-2	medium-sized	.
TGTGCCAGCAGCCTTGCCGGGACTCACTATGGCTACACCTTC	CASSLAGTHYGYTF	TRBV12-3/TRBV12-4	TRBJ1-2	medium-sized	.
TGTGCCAGCAGTCCCGACAGGGACTATGGCTACACCTTC	CASSPDRDYGYTF	TRBV12-3/TRBV12-4	TRBJ1-2	medium-sized	TRBD1
TGTGCCAGCAGTTTAAACGACAGGGATAGTAGTGGCTACACCTTC	CASSLNDRDSSGYTF	TRBV12-3/TRBV12-4	TRBJ1-2	medium-sized	TRBD1
TGTGCCAGCAGTTTGGAGGGGCGCAACTATGGCTACACCTTC	CASSLEGRNYGYTF	TRBV12-3/TRBV12-4	TRBJ1-2	many	.
TGTGCCAGCAGTTTACAGGATCCTAACTATGGCTACACCTTC	CASSLQDPNYGYTF	TRBV12-3/TRBV12-4	TRBJ1-2	medium-sized	.